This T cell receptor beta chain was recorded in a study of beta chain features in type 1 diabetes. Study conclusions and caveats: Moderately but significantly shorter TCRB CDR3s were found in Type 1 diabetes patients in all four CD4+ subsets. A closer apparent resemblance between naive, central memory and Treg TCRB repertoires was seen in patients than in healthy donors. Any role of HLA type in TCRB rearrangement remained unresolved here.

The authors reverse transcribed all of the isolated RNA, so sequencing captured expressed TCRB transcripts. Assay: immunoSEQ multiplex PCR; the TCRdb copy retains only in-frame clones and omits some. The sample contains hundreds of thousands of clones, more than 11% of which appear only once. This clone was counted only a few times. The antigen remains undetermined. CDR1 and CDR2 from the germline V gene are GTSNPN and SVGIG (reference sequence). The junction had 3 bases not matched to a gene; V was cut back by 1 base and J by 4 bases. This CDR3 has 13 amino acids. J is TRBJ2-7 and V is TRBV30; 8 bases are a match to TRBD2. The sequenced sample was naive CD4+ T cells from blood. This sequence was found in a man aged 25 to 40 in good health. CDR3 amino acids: CAWSGLASYEQYV. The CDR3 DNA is TGTGCCTGGAGTGGACTAGCGTCTTACGAGCAGTACGTC.